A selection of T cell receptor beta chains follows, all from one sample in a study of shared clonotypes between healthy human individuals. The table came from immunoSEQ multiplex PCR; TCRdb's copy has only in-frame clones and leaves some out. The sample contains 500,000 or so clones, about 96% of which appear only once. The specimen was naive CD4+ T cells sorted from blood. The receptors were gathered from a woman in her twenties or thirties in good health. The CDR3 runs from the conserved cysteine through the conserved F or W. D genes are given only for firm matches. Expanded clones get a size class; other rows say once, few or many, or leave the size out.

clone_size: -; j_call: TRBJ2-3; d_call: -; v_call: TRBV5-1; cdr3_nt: TGCGCCAGCAGCCTGATGGCTAAAAGCACAGATACGCAGTATTTT; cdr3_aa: CASSLMAKSTDTQYF
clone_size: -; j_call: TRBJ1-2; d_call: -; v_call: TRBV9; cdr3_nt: TGTGCCAGCAGCCTATGGTGGGACCCCGAACCCTATGGCTACACCTTC; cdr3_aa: CASSLWWDPEPYGYTF
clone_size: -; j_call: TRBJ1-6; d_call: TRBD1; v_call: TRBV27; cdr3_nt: TGTGCCAGCAGTTTCCGACAGGGGGCGAAGGGTACACCCCTCCACTTT; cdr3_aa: CASSFRQGAKGTPLHF
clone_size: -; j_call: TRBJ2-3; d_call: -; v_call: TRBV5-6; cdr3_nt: TGTGCCAGCACCAAGGGACGGAGCACAGATACGCAGTATTTT; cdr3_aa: CASTKGRSTDTQYF
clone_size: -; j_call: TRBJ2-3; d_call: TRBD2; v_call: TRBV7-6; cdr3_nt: TGTGCCAGCAGCTTAAGTCTAGCGGGCCCGGGAACGCAGTATTTT; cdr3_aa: CASSLSLAGPGTQYF
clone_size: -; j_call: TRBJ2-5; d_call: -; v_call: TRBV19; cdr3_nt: TGTGCCAGTAGTGTGGGACTTAGGGAGACCCAGTACTTC; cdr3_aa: CASSVGLRETQYF
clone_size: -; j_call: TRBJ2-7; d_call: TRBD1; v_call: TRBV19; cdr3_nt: TGTGCCAGTAGTATCTCCGGGACAGGGTTTCGGGAGCAGTACTTC; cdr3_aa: CASSISGTGFREQYF
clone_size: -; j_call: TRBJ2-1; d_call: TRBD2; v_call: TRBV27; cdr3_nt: TGTGCCAGCAGTTCGCTAGCGGGAGGGAGCTCCTACAATGAGCAGTTCTTC; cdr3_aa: CASSSLAGGSSYNEQFF
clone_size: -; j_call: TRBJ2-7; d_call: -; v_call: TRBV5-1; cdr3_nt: TGCGCCAGCAGCTTGGTTGGCGAGGGATACGAGCAGTACTTC; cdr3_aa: CASSLVGEGYEQYF
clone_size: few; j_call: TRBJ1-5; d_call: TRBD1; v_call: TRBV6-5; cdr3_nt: TGTGCCAGCAGCCGGGACAGGTGGCGTCAGCCCCAGCATTTT; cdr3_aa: CASSRDRWRQPQHF
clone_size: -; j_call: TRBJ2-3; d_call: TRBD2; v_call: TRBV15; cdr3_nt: TGTGCCACCAGCAGAGATCGTCGGGCAGCGGGAGAGGTACCAGATACGCAGTATTTT; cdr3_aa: CATSRDRRAAGEVPDTQYF
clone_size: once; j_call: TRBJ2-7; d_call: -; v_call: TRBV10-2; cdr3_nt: TGCGCCAGCAACGAGAGGACAGCCCGAACCTCCTACGAGCAGTACTTC; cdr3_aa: CASNERTARTSYEQYF
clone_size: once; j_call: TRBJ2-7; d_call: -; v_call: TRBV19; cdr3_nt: TGTGCCAGTAGTGTACCCGGGACTTATTCCTACGAGCAGTACTTC; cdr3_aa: CASSVPGTYSYEQYF
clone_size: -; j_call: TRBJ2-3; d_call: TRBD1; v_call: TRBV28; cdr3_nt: TGTGCCAGCAGTTTTGGGGACAGGGGGCAGTATTTT; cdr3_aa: CASSFGDRGQYF
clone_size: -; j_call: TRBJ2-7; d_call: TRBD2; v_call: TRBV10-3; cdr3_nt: TGTGCCATCAGCAGGACTAGCGGGTACAGCTACGAGCAGTACTTC; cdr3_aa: CAISRTSGYSYEQYF
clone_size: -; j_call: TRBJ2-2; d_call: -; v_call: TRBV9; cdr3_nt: TGTGCCAGCAGCGTTACCGGGACGGGTTACGGGGAGCTGTTTTTT; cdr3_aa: CASSVTGTGYGELFF
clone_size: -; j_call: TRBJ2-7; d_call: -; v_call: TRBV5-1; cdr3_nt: TGCGCCAGCAGCTTGGCCGCGGGAAAATACGAGCAGTACTTC; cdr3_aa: CASSLAAGKYEQYF
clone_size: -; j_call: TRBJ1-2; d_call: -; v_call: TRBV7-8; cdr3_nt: TGTGCCAGCAGTTCCGACAGGTTGGGCTACACCTTC; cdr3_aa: CASSSDRLGYTF
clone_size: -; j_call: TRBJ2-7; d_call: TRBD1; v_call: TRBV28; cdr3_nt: TGTGCCAGCAACGGCAGGATCGGACAGGGCTCCTACGAGCAGTACTTC; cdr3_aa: CASNGRIGQGSYEQYF
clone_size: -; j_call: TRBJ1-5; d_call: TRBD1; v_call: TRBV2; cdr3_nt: TGTGCCAGCAGTGAACCAAGGACAGGGGAAAATCAGCCCCAGCATTTT; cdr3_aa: CASSEPRTGENQPQHF
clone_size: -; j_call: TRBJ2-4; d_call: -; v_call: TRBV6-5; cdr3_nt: TGTGCCAGCAGTGCGGGGCCTAGGGAGTACTTC; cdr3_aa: CASSAGPREYF
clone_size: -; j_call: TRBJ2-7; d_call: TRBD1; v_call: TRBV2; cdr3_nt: TGTGCCAGCAGGAGACAGGGCTACGAGCAGTACTTC; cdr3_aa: CASRRQGYEQYF
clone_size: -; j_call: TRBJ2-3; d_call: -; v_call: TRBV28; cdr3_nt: TGTGCCAGCAGTGTTTCCGGTGATACGCAGTATTTT; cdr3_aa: CASSVSGDTQYF
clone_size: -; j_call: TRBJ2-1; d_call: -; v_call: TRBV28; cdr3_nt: TGTGCCAGCAGTCGGGACCTCTATACCAACTGGTTCTTC; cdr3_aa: CASSRDLYTNWFF
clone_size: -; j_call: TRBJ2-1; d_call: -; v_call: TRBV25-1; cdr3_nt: TGTGCCAGCAGTGAAGGTCGAGGACCCCTCGATCATGAGCAGTTCTTC; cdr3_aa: CASSEGRGPLDHEQFF
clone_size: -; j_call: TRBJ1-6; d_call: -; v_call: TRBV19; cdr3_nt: TGTGCGTCCGGGACACCGTATAATTCACCCCTCCACTTT; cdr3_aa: CASGTPYNSPLHF
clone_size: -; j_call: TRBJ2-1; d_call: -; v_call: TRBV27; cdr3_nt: TGTGCCAGCAGTCACACTCCTGAGAGGCCGAATGAGCAGTTCTTC; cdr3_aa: CASSHTPERPNEQFF
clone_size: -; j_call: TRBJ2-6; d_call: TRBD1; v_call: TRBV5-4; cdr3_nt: TGTGCCAGCAGCACCCAAGGACAGGGTTTATCGACTGGGGCCAACGTCCTGACTTTC; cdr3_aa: CASSTQGQGLSTGANVLTF
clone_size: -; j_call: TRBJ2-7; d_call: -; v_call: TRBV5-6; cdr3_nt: TGTGCCAGCAGCTGGACGGGCAGGGCATCCTACGAGCAGTACTTC; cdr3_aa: CASSWTGRASYEQYF
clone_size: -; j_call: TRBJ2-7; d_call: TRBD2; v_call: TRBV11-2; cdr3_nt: TGTGCCAGCAGCTCAACGGGGGGTCCTACCTACGAGCAGTACTTC; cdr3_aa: CASSSTGGPTYEQYF
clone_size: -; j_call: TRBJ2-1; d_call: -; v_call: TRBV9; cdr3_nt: TGTGCCAGCAGCGTAGCAACGGGGGACCTCCCGGACAATGAGCAGTTCTTC; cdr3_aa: CASSVATGDLPDNEQFF
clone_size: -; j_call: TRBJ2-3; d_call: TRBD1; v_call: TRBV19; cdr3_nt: TGTGCCAGTAGTACCGGACAGGGGGTGAGAGATACGCAGTATTTT; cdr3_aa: CASSTGQGVRDTQYF
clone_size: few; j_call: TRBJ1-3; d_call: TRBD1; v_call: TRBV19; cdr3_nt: TGTGCCACCCGACAGGGGGCTGGAAACACCATATATTTT; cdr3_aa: CATRQGAGNTIYF
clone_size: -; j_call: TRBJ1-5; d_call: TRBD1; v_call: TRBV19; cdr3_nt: TGTGCCAGTAGCTCGACAGGGGCCGCCAATCAGCCCCAGCATTTT; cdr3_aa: CASSSTGAANQPQHF
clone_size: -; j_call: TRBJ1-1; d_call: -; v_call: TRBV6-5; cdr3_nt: TGTGCCAGCAGTGAAGAGACCGGCGGAACTGAAGCTTTCTTT; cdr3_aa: CASSEETGGTEAFF
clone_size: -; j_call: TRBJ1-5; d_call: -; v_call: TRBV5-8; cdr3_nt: TGTGCCAGCAGCTCCGGGCGCGCGGGGGTCAGCCAGCCCCAGCATTTT; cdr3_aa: CASSSGRAGVSQPQHF
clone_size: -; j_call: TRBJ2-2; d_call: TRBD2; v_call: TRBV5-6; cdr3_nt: TGTGCCAGCAGCCACAGCGGGAGAGGCGTCACCGGGGAGCTGTTTTTT; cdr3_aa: CASSHSGRGVTGELFF
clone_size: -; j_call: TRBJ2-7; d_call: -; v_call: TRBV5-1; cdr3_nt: TGCGCCAGCAGCTTAGGGGCACAGGGCCAGGTCTACGAGCAGTACTTC; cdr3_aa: CASSLGAQGQVYEQYF
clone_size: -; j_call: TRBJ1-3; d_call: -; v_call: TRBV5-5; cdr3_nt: TGTGCCAGCAGCCCCGACCAGGGAGGTAACACCATATATTTT; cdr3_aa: CASSPDQGGNTIYF
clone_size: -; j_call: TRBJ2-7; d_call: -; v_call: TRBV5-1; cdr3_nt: TGCGCCAGCAGCCCACCATCTTCCTTCTCCTACGAGCAGTACTTC; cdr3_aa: CASSPPSSFSYEQYF
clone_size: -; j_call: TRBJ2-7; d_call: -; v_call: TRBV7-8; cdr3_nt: TGTGCCAGCAGCTTAGTAGCGGAAAGCTCCTACGAGCAGTACTTC; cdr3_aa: CASSLVAESSYEQYF